This entry concerns a single T cell receptor beta chain. Its antigen is still unknown. The sample belongs to a study of shared clonotypes between healthy human individuals. Findings and caveats of the study: In this cohort, only blood was sampled, and tissue repertoires likely differ.

Clones were read by immunoSEQ multiplex PCR, and TCRdb kept only the in-frame ones, dropping some. The data show 2 million to 2.5 million clones, 92% seen once. The clonotype was recovered from a man in his late teens or twenties in good health. Some clones in this sample may be carry-over from other donors' samples. Sequenced material: naive CD4+ T cells from PBMCs. Noted subset: CD45RA+ positively selected.

The CDR3 DNA reads TGTGCCAGCAGGGGGACAGGGCTCGGGGGCTACACCTTC. Its translation: CASRGTGLGGYTF. The chain carries TRBV2 and TRBJ1-2; TRBD1 agrees at 9 bases. Looked up from germline, CDR1 is SNHLY and CDR2 is FYNNEI. This CDR3 has 13 amino acids. J lost 8 bases, V lost 6 bases, and 7 bases had no gene match. The full variable domain, completed using reference TRBV2 and TRBJ1-2, is EPEVTQTPSHQVTQMGQEVILRCVPISNHLYFYWYRQILGQKVEFLVSFYNNEISEKSEIFDDQFSVERPDGSNFTLKIRSTKLEDSAMYFCASRGTGLGGYTFGSGTRLTVV.